Sequencing of this T cell receptor beta chain was carried out in a study of T cells in Graves' hyperthyroidism and ophthalmopathy. Whole-study context: The blood sample was taken at first diagnosis, before treatment began.

Researchers amplified the TCR beta CDR3 regions from RNA transcripts. First-round RT-PCR targeting the TCR CDR3 was performed with the HTBI primer set. MiXCR, applied by TCRdb to the multiplex PCR reads, yields one record per CDR3 protein. This repertoire shows some 620,000 distinct CDR3 sequences, 16% found once; its top ten account for approximately 3.8%. The CDR3 contains 15 residues. CDR1 SGHDT and CDR2 YYEEEE come from the germline V gene. The V end was cut by 1 base, the J end by 0 bases, with 7 bases between. The sequence came from a woman in her 30s with Graves' hyperthyroidism. The source material was blood. The chain carries TRBV5-6 and TRBJ2-2; tentative D call: TRBD2 (5 bases). The CDR3 spells CASSLTRANTGELFF. CDR3 DNA: TGTGCCAGCAGCTTGACTAGGGCGAACACCGGGGAGCTGTTTTTT.